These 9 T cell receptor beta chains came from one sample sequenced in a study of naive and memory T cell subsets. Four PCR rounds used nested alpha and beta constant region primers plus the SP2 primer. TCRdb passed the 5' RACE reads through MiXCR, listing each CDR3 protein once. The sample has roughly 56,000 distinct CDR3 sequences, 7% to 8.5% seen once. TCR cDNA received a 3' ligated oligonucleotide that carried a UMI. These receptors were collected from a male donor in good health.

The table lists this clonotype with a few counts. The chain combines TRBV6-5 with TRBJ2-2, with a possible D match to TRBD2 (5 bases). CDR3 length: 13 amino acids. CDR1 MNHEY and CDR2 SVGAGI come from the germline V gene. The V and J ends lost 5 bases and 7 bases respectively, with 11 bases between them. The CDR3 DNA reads TGTGCCAGCAGTCGAAACGGGGACGGGGAGCTGTTTTTT. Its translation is CASSRNGDGELFF.

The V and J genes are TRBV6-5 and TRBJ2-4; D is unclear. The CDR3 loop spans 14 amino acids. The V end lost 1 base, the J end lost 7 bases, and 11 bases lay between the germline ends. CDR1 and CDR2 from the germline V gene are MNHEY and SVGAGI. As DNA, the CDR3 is TGTGCCAGCAGTTACTTGCCGTGGGATAACATTCAGTACTTC. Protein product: CASSYLPWDNIQYF.

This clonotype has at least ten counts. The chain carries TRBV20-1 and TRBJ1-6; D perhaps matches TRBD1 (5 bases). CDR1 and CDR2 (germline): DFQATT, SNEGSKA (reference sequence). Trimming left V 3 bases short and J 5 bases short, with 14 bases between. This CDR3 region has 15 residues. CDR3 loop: CSASSPGTDNSPLHF. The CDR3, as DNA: TGCAGTGCTAGTTCCCCAGGGACCGATAATTCACCCCTCCACTTT.

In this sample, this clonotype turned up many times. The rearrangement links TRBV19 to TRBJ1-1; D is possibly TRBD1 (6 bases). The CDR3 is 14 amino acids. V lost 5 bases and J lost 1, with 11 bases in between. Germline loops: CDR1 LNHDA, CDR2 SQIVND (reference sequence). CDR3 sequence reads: CASSYRVKNTEAFF. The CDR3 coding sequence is TGTGCCAGTAGTTACAGGGTCAAGAACACTGAAGCTTTCTTT.

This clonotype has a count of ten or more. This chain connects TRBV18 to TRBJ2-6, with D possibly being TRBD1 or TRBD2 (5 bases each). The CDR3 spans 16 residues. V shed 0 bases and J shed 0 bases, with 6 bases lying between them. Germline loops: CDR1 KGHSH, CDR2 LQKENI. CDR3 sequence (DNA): TGTGCCAGCTCACCACCGGGGGTCTCTGGGGCCAACGTCCTGACTTTC. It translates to CASSPPGVSGANVLTF.

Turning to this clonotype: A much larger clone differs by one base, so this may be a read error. CDR3 in DNA: TGCAGTGCTAGAGGCCGGACTAGCGGCTATTACCTTGAGAAGTTCTTC. It translates to CSARGRTSGYYLEKFF. The chain links TRBV20-1 to TRBJ2-1; 10 nucleotides match TRBD2. Germline values: CDR1 DFQATT, CDR2 SNEGSKA (reference sequence). This CDR3 comprises 16 residues.

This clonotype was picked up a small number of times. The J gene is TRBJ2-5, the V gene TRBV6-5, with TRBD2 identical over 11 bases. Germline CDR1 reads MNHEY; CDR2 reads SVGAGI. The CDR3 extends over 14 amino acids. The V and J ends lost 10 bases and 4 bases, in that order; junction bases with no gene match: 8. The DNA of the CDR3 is TGTGCCACCAAACGACTAGCGGGGTCAGAGACCCAGTACTTC. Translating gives CATKRLAGSETQYF.

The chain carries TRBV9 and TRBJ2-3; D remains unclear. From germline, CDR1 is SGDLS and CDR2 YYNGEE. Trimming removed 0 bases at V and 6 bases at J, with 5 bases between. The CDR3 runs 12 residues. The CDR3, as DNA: TGTGCCAGCAGCGTAGAATCGGATACGCAGTATTTT. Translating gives CASSVESDTQYF.

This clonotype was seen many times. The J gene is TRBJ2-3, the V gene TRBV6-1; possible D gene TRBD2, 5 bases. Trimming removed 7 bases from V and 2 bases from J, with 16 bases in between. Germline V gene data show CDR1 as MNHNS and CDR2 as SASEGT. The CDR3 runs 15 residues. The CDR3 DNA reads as TGTGCCAGCACCCACGGGATAGCGAACACAGATACGCAGTATTTT. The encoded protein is CASTHGIANTDTQYF.